Each of the 30 T cell receptor beta chains below was sequenced from the same sample in a study of shared clonotypes between healthy human individuals. Libraries were prepared by immunoSEQ multiplex PCR; TCRdb keeps only in-frame clonotypes and omits some of them. The sample lists over a million clones; approximately 70% were seen once. Sequenced input: memory CD4+ T cells sorted from blood. Subset indicated: CD45RA-negative fraction. These receptors came from a man aged 18 to 30 in good health.

To note about this clone: The same CDR3 can be traced to other DNA sequences in this sample. The V gene is TRBV5-1, the J gene TRBJ2-7; 8 bases align to TRBD1. The CDR3 extends over 15 amino acids. The germline V gene encodes CDR1 SGHRS and CDR2 YFSETQ. With V trimmed by 4 bases and J by 3 bases, 9 bases remained unmatched. The CDR3 reads CASSRIGQGSYEQYF. CDR3 coding DNA: TGCGCCAGCAGCCGTATAGGACAGGGTAGCTACGAGCAGTACTTC.

The V call is TRBV5-4, the J call TRBJ2-1, with D unclear. V lost 3 bases and J 6 bases, leaving 7 bases between the germline ends. The CDR3 length is 12 residues. CDR1 is SGHNT, CDR2 YYREEE, per germline (reference sequence). DNA of the CDR3: TGTGCCAGCAGCTATGGGTTCAATGAGCAGTTCTTC. Its protein product is CASSYGFNEQFF.

The V gene is TRBV7-8, the J gene TRBJ1-5, with 10 bases fitting TRBD1. V dropped 5 bases and J dropped 6; count of bases not matched to a gene: 10. Germline V lookup: CDR1 SGHVS, CDR2 FQNEAQ. CDR3 length equals 16 residues. Here the CDR3 DNA reads TGTGCCAGCAGCCTTACCAACCGGGACAGGGGTCAGCCCCAGCATTTT. Translated, it gives CASSLTNRDRGQPQHF.

There are a few counts of this clone. The rearrangement uses TRBV6-1 and TRBJ1-1, with a weak D call TRBD1 (6 bases). V shed 2 bases and J shed 0 bases, with 13 bases lying between them. This CDR3 contains 16 residues. Per germline, CDR1 MNHNS and CDR2 SASEGT. CDR3 amino acids: CASSELRTAMNTEAFF. CDR3 coding DNA: TGTGCCAGCAGTGAATTGCGGACAGCTATGAACACTGAAGCTTTCTTT.

With respect to this clone: Other DNA sequences of this sample code for an identical CDR3. The chain recombines TRBV5-6 with TRBJ2-2; 10 positions agree with TRBD2. This CDR3 has 14 amino acids. Germline V gene sequence: CDR1 SGHDT, CDR2 YYEEEE. Trimming took 4 bases from V and 5 from J; bases not matched to a gene: 2. The CDR3 is CASSRGLATGELFF. The CDR3 DNA reads TGTGCCAGCAGCCGGGGACTAGCGACCGGGGAGCTGTTTTTT.

The chain has TRBV18 and TRBJ2-2; possibly TRBD1 or TRBD2 for D (6 bases each). The V and J ends lost 0 bases and 3 bases respectively, with 11 bases between them. This CDR3 is 16 amino acids long. The germline gives CDR1 KGHSH, CDR2 LQKENI. CDR3 sequence: CASSPPGGSYTGELFF. In DNA, the CDR3 is TGTGCCAGCTCACCACCAGGGGGGTCGTACACCGGGGAGCTGTTTTTT.

This clone appeared a single time. V and J are TRBV6-5 and TRBJ2-7; D remains unclear. In germline, CDR1 is MNHEY, CDR2 SVGAGI. CDR3 size: 14 residues. The V end lost 6 bases, the J end lost 1 base, and 13 bases lay between the germline ends. The CDR3: CASRAGPGSYEQYF. CDR3 nucleotide sequence: TGTGCCAGCAGGGCCGGGCCTGGGTCCTACGAGCAGTACTTC.

This clone was seen a few times. This chain links TRBV11-2 with TRBJ1-5; 12 bases map to TRBD1. The V segment lost 4 bases and the J segment 4 bases; nucleotides outside the gene matches: 2. This CDR3 region has 15 residues. The germline V gene has CDR1 SGHAT and CDR2 FQNNGV. CDR3 bases: TGTGCCAGCAGCTCGGGACAGGGGGCGAATCAGCCCCAGCATTTT. Protein sequence: CASSSGQGANQPQHF. Drawing the rest from reference TRBV11-2 and TRBJ1-5, the complete variable domain is EAGVAQSPRYKIIEKRQSVAFWCNPISGHATLYWYQQILGQGPKLLIQFQNNGVVDDSQLPKDRFSAERLKGVDSTLKIQPAKLEDSAVYLCASSSGQGANQPQHFGDGTRLSIL.

As regards this clone: Its ends do not fully match the called genes, so a read error is possible. The rearrangement joins TRBV27 to TRBJ2-5; D ambiguous. The germline CDR1 and CDR2 sequences are MNHEY and SMNVEV (reference sequence). CDR3 length: 15 amino acids. The CDR3 DNA is TGTGCCAGCAGCTTATCCCAAACCGGACGAGAGACCCAGTACTTC. Protein: CASSLSQTGRETQYF.

In its sample, this clone was seen a few times. CDR3 protein: CAWRDRVPNTEAFF. CDR3 nucleotides: TGTGCCTGGAGAGACAGGGTACCGAACACTGAAGCTTTCTTT. The V and J genes are TRBV30 and TRBJ1-1, with 7 bases that match TRBD1. The CDR3 is made up of 14 amino acids. The J segment lost 1 base and the V segment lost 3 bases, leaving 5 bases of the junction unmatched. Per germline, CDR1 GTSNPN and CDR2 SVGIG (reference sequence).

V is TRBV4-1 and J is TRBJ2-7; TRBD2 agrees at 12 bases. Germline-derived CDR1 and CDR2 are MGHRA and YSYEKL. V gave up 2 bases and J gave up 6 bases; unmatched junction bases: 5. This CDR3 is 15 amino acids long. DNA of the CDR3: TGCGCCAGCAGCCAATTGACTAGCGGGAGTGGCGAGCAGTACTTC. Its translation is CASSQLTSGSGEQYF.

The V call is TRBV10-3, the J call TRBJ1-2; TRBD1 might be the D (5 bases). This CDR3 has 14 residues. Trimming removed 6 bases at V and 1 base at J, with 12 bases between. Germline V gives CDR1 ENHRY, CDR2 SYGVKD. CDR3 sequence reads: CAISPGTVNYGYTF. The CDR3 DNA is TGTGCCATCAGCCCCGGGACCGTTAACTATGGCTACACCTTC.

Note on this clone: Different DNA sequences within this sample yield the same CDR3. The CDR3 loop reads CASSLGQISYNEQFF. The CDR3, as DNA: TGCGCCAGCAGCTTGGGACAGATCTCCTACAATGAGCAGTTCTTC. This chain links TRBV5-1 with TRBJ2-1; possible D gene TRBD1, 5 bases. V lost 0 bases, J lost 0 bases, and 7 bases lay in between. Germline CDR1 reads SGHRS; CDR2 reads YFSETQ. CDR3 length: 15 residues.

This chain joins TRBV5-1 and TRBJ1-2; 7 bases are a match to TRBD1. Germline-derived CDR1 and CDR2 are SGHRS and YFSETQ. This CDR3 region has 14 residues. Trimming at V came to 2 bases and at J to 4 bases, leaving 5 bases not matched to a gene. The CDR3: CASSFEGATYGYTF. CDR3 coding DNA: TGCGCCAGCAGCTTTGAGGGGGCAACCTATGGCTACACCTTC.

The CDR3 DNA is TGTGCCAGCGGGTCAGGAGAGACCCAGTACTTC. Translation: CASGSGETQYF. The chain recombines TRBV6-6 with TRBJ2-5; no definite D call. The CDR3 runs to 11 residues. Germline CDR1 and CDR2: MNHNY and SVGAGI (reference sequence). Trimming stripped 8 bases from V and 4 bases from J, with 8 bases between.

This clone was observed a few times. This chain connects TRBV5-1 to TRBJ1-1; 7 nucleotides line up with TRBD1. CDR3 length equals 16 residues. The germline gives CDR1 SGHRS, CDR2 YFSETQ. V lost 4 bases and J lost 0; bases outside the gene matches: 9. This CDR3 is CASSRVTGPMNTEAFF. Here the CDR3 DNA reads TGCGCCAGCAGCCGAGTGACAGGGCCGATGAACACTGAAGCTTTCTTT.

The chain uses TRBV6-6 and TRBJ1-1; D remains unclear. The germline V and J ends were trimmed by 6 bases and 0 bases, with 14 bases remaining between them. The CDR3 spans 15 residues. Germline V gene lookup returns CDR1 MNHNY and CDR2 SVGAGI (reference sequence). CDR3 amino acids: CASSYLQSMNTEAFF. The DNA of the CDR3 is TGTGCCAGCAGCTATTTACAGAGCATGAACACTGAAGCTTTCTTT.

The chain couples TRBV7-9 to TRBJ2-5, with D uncertain. The CDR3 consists of 15 residues. From germline, CDR1 is SEHNR and CDR2 FQNEAQ (reference sequence). Trimming removed 4 bases from V and 3 bases from J, with 15 bases in between. The CDR3 DNA reads as TGTGCCAGCAGCTCCAGACTTCAGAACAAAGAGACCCAGTACTTC. This translates into CASSSRLQNKETQYF.

The chain recombines TRBV27 with TRBJ1-4; a possible D gene is TRBD1 (5 bases). The length of the CDR3 is 14 residues. Trimming removed 3 bases from V and 8 bases from J, with 13 bases in between. CDR1 is MNHEY, CDR2 SMNVEV, per germline (reference sequence). The CDR3, as DNA: TGTGCCAGCAGTTTGGTGGGGGTCGGAGAAAAACTGTTTTTT. Translating it yields CASSLVGVGEKLFF.

The chain combines TRBV6-6 with TRBJ1-2, with unresolved D. The CDR3 is 14 residues long. CDR1 and CDR2 (germline): MNHNY, SVGAGI (reference sequence). V lost 7 bases to trimming and J lost 9 bases, with 21 bases between them. The CDR3 spells CASNTGNDIVSYTF. CDR3 DNA: TGTGCCAGCAACACGGGGAACGATATAGTGAGCTACACCTTC.

This clone showed up just a few times. Additional DNA sequences in this sample encode the identical CDR3. V is TRBV30 and J is TRBJ1-5; TRBD1 might be the D (5 bases). The length of the CDR3 is 13 residues. Germline loops: CDR1 GTSNPN, CDR2 SVGIG (reference sequence). Trimming pared 1 base from V and 6 bases from J, leaving 10 bases between. CDR3 coding DNA: TGTGCCTGGAGTGCAGGGTCGGGTCAGCCCCAGCATTTT. It is translated as CAWSAGSGQPQHF.

V and J are TRBV7-3 and TRBJ2-3, with 8 bases aligning to TRBD2. The trim removed 4 bases at V and 0 bases at J, leaving 6 bases unmatched. Germline CDR1 is SGHTA and CDR2 is FQGTGA. The CDR3 has 16 residues. CDR3 residues: CASSSQRGTSTDTQYF. For the CDR3, the DNA is TGTGCCAGCAGCTCACAGCGGGGGACTAGCACAGATACGCAGTATTTT.

This clone showed up just a few times. The chain uses TRBV23-1 and TRBJ1-6; D is undetermined. TRBV23-1 has ORF status, its function being uncertain. This CDR3 spans 16 amino acids. V lost 3 bases, J lost 0 bases, and 9 bases lay in between. CDR3 loop: CASSHRNFSYNSPLHF. The CDR3 region has the DNA TGCGCCAGCAGTCATCGAAATTTCTCCTATAATTCACCCCTCCACTTT.

This chain joins TRBV6-5 and TRBJ2-5; D possibly corresponds to TRBD1 (5 bases). The CDR3 consists of 14 residues. V was pared by 11 bases and J by 2 bases, with 18 bases between. The V gene's germline CDR1 is MNHEY and CDR2 SVGAGI. The CDR3 nucleotides read TGTGCCTCTCGTCCCAGGGCGGAACAAGAGACCCAGTACTTC. Translation gives CASRPRAEQETQYF.

This chain connects TRBV5-5 to TRBJ2-7; no clear D. CDR1 and CDR2 (germline): SGHKS, YYEKEE (reference sequence). CDR3 length: 14 residues. V dropped 0 bases and J dropped 1 base, with 8 bases sitting between them. CDR3 coding DNA: TGTGCCAGCAGCTTGGATGGGCCGTCCTACGAGCAGTACTTC. The encoded protein is CASSLDGPSYEQYF.

The chain joins TRBV14 to TRBJ2-3, with D tentatively TRBD1 (5 bases). V was clipped by 4 bases and J by 4 bases, with 15 bases between them. This CDR3 contains 15 residues. Germline CDR1 SGHDN, CDR2 FVKESK. CDR3 protein: CASSRGAGIADTQYF. The DNA of the CDR3 is TGTGCCAGCAGCCGTGGGGCAGGGATCGCAGATACGCAGTATTTT.

The CDR3 DNA reads as TGTGCCAGCATGGTTGTAGTTAGCAATCAGCCCCAGCATTTT. Residues: CASMVVVSNQPQHF. This chain uses TRBV6-1 with TRBJ1-5; D uncertain. The CDR3 is 14 amino acids. Per the germline V gene, CDR1 is MNHNS and CDR2 is SASEGT. Trimming cost V 7 bases and J 0 bases, with 10 bases left between them.

The chain joins TRBV30 to TRBJ1-1, with D perhaps TRBD1 (5 bases). This CDR3 region has 15 residues. Germline-derived CDR1 and CDR2 are GTSNPN and SVGIG (reference sequence). The V end lost 0 bases, the J end lost 1 base, and 12 bases lay between the germline ends. This chain's CDR3 is CAWSVGGGWNTEAFF. As DNA, the CDR3 is TGTGCCTGGAGTGTTGGTGGGGGGTGGAACACTGAAGCTTTCTTT.

V and J are TRBV5-4 and TRBJ2-7; D is ambiguous. The germline V gene encodes CDR1 SGHNT and CDR2 YYREEE (reference sequence). CDR3 length equals 15 residues. V gave up 1 base and J gave up 0 bases, with 11 bases separating them. CDR3 in amino acids: CASSLYGPSSYEQYF. CDR3 in DNA: TGTGCCAGCAGCTTGTATGGCCCTAGCTCCTACGAGCAGTACTTC.

As for this clone: It may be a read error: a sequence one base away is much more abundant. Other DNA variants within this sample encode the same CDR3. The chain employs TRBV7-9 and TRBJ2-7, with 8 bases fitting TRBD1. Losses at the gene ends were 3 bases for V and 3 bases for J; bases not matched to a gene: 1. In germline, CDR1 is SEHNR, CDR2 FQNEAQ (reference sequence). CDR3 length: 13 amino acids. The CDR3 DNA reads TGTGCCAGCAGCTTTGGACAGGGCTACGAGCAGTACTTC. Translation gives CASSFGQGYEQYF.